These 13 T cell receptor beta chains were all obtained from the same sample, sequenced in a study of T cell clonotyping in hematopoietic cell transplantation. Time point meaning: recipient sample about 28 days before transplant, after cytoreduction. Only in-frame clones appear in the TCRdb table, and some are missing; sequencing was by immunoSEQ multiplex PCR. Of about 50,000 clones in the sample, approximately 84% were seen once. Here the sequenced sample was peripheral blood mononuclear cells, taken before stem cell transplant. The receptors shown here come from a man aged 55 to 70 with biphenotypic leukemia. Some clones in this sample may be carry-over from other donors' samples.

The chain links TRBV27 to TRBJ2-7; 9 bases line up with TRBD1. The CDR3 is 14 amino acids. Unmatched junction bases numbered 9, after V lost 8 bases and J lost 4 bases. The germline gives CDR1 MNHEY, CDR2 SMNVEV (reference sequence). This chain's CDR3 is CASGPGQGIYEQYF. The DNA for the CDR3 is TGTGCCAGCGGGCCGGGACAGGGAATTTACGAGCAGTACTTC.

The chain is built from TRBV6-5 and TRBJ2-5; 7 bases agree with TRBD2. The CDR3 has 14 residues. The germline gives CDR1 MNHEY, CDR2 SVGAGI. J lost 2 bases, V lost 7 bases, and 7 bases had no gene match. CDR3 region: CASTSTSRQETQYF. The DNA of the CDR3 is TGTGCCAGCACTTCGACTAGCAGACAAGAGACCCAGTACTTC.

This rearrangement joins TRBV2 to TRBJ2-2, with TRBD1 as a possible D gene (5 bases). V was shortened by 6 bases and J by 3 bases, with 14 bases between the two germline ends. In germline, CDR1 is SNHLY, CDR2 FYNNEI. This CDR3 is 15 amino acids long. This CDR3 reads CASSVDSWDTGELFF. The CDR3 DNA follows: TGTGCCAGCAGCGTCGACAGCTGGGACACCGGGGAGCTGTTTTTT.

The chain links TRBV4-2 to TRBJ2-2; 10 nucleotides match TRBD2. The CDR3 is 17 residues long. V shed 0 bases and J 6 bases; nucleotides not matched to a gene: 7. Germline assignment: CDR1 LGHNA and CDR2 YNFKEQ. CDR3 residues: CASSQDRLAGLSGELFF. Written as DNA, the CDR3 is TGTGCCAGCAGCCAAGATCGACTAGCGGGCCTCTCCGGGGAGCTGTTTTTT.

The CDR3 loop reads CASSESREDQYEQYF. The DNA of the CDR3 is TGCGCCAGCAGTGAGTCCCGGGAGGATCAGTACGAGCAGTACTTC. This chain uses TRBV10-2 with TRBJ2-7, with 7 bases identical to TRBD2. This CDR3 has 15 amino acids. Per germline, CDR1 WSHSY and CDR2 SAAADI. Trimming took 0 bases from V and 4 from J; bases not matched to a gene: 6.

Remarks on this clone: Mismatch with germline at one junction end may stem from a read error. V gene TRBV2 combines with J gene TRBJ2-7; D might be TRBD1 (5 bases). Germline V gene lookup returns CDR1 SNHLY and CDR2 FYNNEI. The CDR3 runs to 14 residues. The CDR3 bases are TGTGCCAGCAGTGAAGGCAGGGCCCGGTACGGGCAGTACTTC. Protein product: CASSEGRARYGQYF.

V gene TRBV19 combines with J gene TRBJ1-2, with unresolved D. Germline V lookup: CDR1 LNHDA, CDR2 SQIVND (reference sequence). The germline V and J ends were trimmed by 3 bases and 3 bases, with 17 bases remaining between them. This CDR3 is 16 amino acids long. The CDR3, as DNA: TGTGCCAGTAGTATTGATGAGACAAGAAGTTACTATGGCTACACCTTC. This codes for CASSIDETRSYYGYTF.

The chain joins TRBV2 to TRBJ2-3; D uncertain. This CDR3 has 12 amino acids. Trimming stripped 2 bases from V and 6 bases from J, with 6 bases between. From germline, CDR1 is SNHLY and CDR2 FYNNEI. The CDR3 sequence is CASSEILDTQYF. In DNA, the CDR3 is TGTGCCAGCAGTGAAATCTTGGATACGCAGTATTTT.

CDR3 sequence reads: CASSIRGAGRYEQYF. CDR3 nucleotides: TGCGCCAGCAGCATCCGGGGAGCGGGAAGATACGAGCAGTACTTC. The rearrangement links TRBV5-1 to TRBJ2-7; 7 bases line up with TRBD2. Germline V gives CDR1 SGHRS, CDR2 YFSETQ. The CDR3 is 15 amino acids. V lost 4 bases to trimming and J lost 4 bases; unmatched junction nucleotides: 11. The whole variable domain, filled in from reference TRBV5-1 and TRBJ2-7, reads KAGVTQTPRYLIKTRGQQVTLSCSPISGHRSVSWYQQTPGQGLQFLFEYFSETQRNKGNFPGRFSGRQFSNSRSEMNVSTLELGDSALYLCASSIRGAGRYEQYFGPGTRLTVT.

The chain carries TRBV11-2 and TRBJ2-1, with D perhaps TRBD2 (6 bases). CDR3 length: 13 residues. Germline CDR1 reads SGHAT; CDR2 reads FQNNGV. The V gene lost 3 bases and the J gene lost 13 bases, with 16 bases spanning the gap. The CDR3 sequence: CASSFQATSYQFF. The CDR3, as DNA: TGTGCCAGCAGCTTTCAGGCCACTAGCTATCAGTTCTTC.

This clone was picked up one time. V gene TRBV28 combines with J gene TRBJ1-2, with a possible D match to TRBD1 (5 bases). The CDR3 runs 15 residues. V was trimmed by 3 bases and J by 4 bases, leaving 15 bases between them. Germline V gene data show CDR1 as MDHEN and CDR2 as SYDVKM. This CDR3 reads CASSFLLQGSYGYTF. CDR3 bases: TGTGCCAGCAGTTTTCTGCTTCAGGGATCCTATGGCTACACCTTC.

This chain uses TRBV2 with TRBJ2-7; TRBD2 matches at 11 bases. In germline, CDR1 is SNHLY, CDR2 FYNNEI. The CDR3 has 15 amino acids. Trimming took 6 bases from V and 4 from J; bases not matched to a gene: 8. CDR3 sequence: CASRISGLAVYEQYF. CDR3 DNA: TGTGCCAGCAGAATCTCGGGACTAGCGGTTTACGAGCAGTACTTC.

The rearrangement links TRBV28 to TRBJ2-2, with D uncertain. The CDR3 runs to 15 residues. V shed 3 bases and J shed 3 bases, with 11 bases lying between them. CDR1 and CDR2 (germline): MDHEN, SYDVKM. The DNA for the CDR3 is TGTGCCAGCAGTTTGACGCGCCCTCACACCGGGGAGCTGTTTTTT. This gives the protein CASSLTRPHTGELFF. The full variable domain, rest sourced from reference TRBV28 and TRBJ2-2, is DVKVTQSSRYLVKRTGEKVFLECVQDMDHENMFWYRQDPGLGLRLIYFSYDVKMKEKGDIPEGYSVSREKKERFSLILESASTNQTSMYLCASSLTRPHTGELFFGEGSRLTVL.